This TCR beta chain is drawn from a study of identical twins. TCRdb called the 5' RACE reads again in MiXCR, with one record for every CDR3 protein. Of 200,000 to 250,000 distinct CDR3 sequences listed, about 7.3% were seen once; the top ten hold 3.5% to 4%. The CDR3 has 13 residues. V was clipped by 5 bases and J by 5 bases, with 13 bases between them. The germline gives CDR1 DFQATT, CDR2 SNEGSKA (reference sequence). This clonotype was seen only a few times. This same sample was also part of a study on yellow fever vaccine responses in identical twins.

Sequencing was done on a sample of memory (CD45RO+) T cells sorted from blood. The source is a woman under 30 in good health. The chain is built from TRBV20-1 and TRBJ2-1, with D perhaps TRBD2 (5 bases). The CDR3 reads CSAWESGNNEQFF. CDR3 coding DNA: TGCAGTGCTTGGGAGAGTGGGAACAATGAGCAGTTCTTC.